This TCR beta chain is drawn from a study of naive and memory T cell subsets (TCRdb year 2017). For context, the study as a whole: An open-source, UMI-based TCR alpha and beta sequencing pipeline was applied to sorted naive and memory peripheral blood T cell subsets. IgG serology results and the functional CMV T cell responses were in complete agreement. RNA was DNase-treated and reverse transcribed with TCR constant-region primers, mostly using SuperScript III. Results and caveats for the whole study, not just this receptor: After error correction, over 95% of naive TCR sequences appeared only once, giving much steeper abundance distributions than memory subsets. Clonotypes were defined as single alpha or beta chain sequences, not paired alpha/beta receptors. The repertoire findings for the naive and memory subsets could not be validated against a ground truth because none was available. In both CD4 and CD8 cells, the Gini index increased while Shannon and inverse Simpson diversity decreased from naive through CM, EM and EMRA. RNA-based TCR counts may be affected by expression changes linked to T cell activation and differentiation. The abundance of TCRs followed a power law with an exponent that differed between naive and memory subsets yet stayed consistent across the three individuals.

From the second PCR step onward, the TCR alpha chain libraries and the TCR beta chain libraries were amplified separately. Donor CMV status was determined by IFNgamma production from CD4+ T cells after overnight stimulation of fresh PBMCs with CMV viral lysate. CD4 T cells were positively selected with Miltenyi beads, followed by positive selection of CD8 T cells from the CD4-negative fraction. After staining for CD3, CD4, CD8, CD45RA, CD27 and a live/dead dye, cells were sorted on a BD Aria II into four subsets based on CD45RA and CD27. Three healthy volunteers provided blood, and the blood of each volunteer was split into CD4 and CD8 T cells and then into four differentiation subsets. Around 130 ml of peripheral blood was taken from each donor, and PBMC were separated by density-gradient centrifugation on Ficoll-Paque PLUS. After sorting, cells were lysed in RLT buffer, RNA was extracted using a Qiagen RNeasy kit, and the extracted RNA was stored at -80 degrees C.

From the germline V gene (reference sequence), CDR1 is LNHDA and CDR2 is SQIVND. V is trimmed back by 4 bases and J by 3 bases, and the junction contains 10 bases that no gene match accounts for. Including cysteine and phenylalanine, the CDR3 has 16 amino acids. Here the CDR3 DNA is all that survives: 48 bases in frame from base 1. Libraries were built with UMI-ligation and nested PCR. The beta constant-region primer consisted of an equimolar mixture of two oligonucleotides that together covered TRBC1 and TRBC2. A single-stranded oligonucleotide carrying the SP2 primer and a 12-nucleotide UMI was ligated to the 3' end of the cDNA by T4 RNA ligase 1. Four rounds of PCR, combining the SP2 primer with nested alpha and beta constant-region primers, were used to amplify the ligated cDNA. The ligation reaction was incubated at 16°C for about 18-24 hours. PCR2 was typically performed as a SYBR Green qPCR and was stopped at a predetermined threshold so that over-amplification was prevented. Every purification after the first one was done using Agencourt AMPure XP magnetic beads. Libraries were quantified by Qubit and checked on a TapeStation, with a main peak expected near 650 bp. Sequencing of the pooled libraries was done on an Illumina MiSeq using v2 2x251 paired-end kits, which typically yielded roughly 0.95-2.3 million reads per sample. Each sample was pooled at 3 to 5 nM, and roughly 4.5-7.5% PhiX was included to help cluster recognition. In the authors' own workflow: FASTQ reads processed by Demultiplexor were assigned V and J genes by Decombinator through tag matching that tolerated a single base-pair mismatch. Collapsinator used UMIs to correct both sequencing errors and frequency errors arising from PCR heterogeneity. TCRs were translated and CDR3s were extracted from the conserved cysteine to the FGXG phenylalanine by CDR3Translator, with non-productive sequences being flagged. Gini, Shannon entropy and inverse Simpson indices were calculated on repertoires that had been subsampled to equal numbers of UMI-defined TCRs. Within the linear range, a power law was fitted to clonotype abundance distributions using maximum likelihood. For one naive CD8 sample, the pipeline and MIGEC produced similar UMI counts, unique TCR numbers and clonal distributions. A set of several thousand CMV-associated CDR3 sequences, compiled from VDJdb and a published dataset, was used to search the repertoires. TCRdb reanalyzed the raw reads on its own, using fastp at Q25 for trimming and MiXCR for clone calling, and kept in-frame beta chains. Every distinct CDR3 protein forms one entry, paired with its most common genes and DNA. The V and J calls shown here were made by TCRdb, not taken from the authors' results. This sample comprises approximately 82,000 distinct CDR3 sequences, more than 6.5% of them detected only once. The top ten clonotypes cover about 1.6% of the sample.

The table lists this clonotype with many counts. Its antigen is still unknown. Base quality data are lacking; no much larger clone is found one base away. The source material was central memory CD4+ T cells from blood. Read against the paper, the sample's cell subset or site label means: central memory, CD45RA- CD27+. The sequence joins TRBV19 to TRBJ2-7; TRBD2 matches 9 bases in the middle. This clonotype was sampled from a human donor in good health. The DNA is as follows: TGTGCCAGTAGTACCTCACTAGCGGGCGTGAACTACGAGCAGTACTTC. Translated, it reads CASSTSLAGVNYEQYF. The variable domain in full, with residues beyond the CDR3 obtained from the reference TRBV19 and TRBJ2-7 genes, is DGGITQSPKYLFRKEGQNVTLSCEQNLNHDAMYWYRQDPGQGLRLIYYSQIVNDFQKGDIAEGYSVSREKKESFPLTVTSAQKNPTAFYLCASSTSLAGVNYEQYFGPGTRLTVT.